This TCR beta chain comes out of a study of cytomegalovirus exposure and HLA in healthy donors. This PCR relied on a set of 60 Vbeta primers and 13 Jbeta primers. Sequencing used immunoSEQ multiplex PCR; TCRdb keeps in-frame clones, though not all of them. The sample has some 130,000 clones, about four fifths seen once; the top ten hold less than 1.1%. Points from the study as a whole: Compared with the approximately 700-donor mean, an Asian-associated ancestry cluster reportedly had fewer N-insertions, according to a later analysis.

As to this clone: Antigen specificity is unknown.

The CDR3 totals 16 residues. The ends were cut back, 3 bases at V and 3 bases at J, with 14 bases in the middle. The germline gives CDR1 SGHAT, CDR2 FQNNGV. J is TRBJ2-2 and V is TRBV11-2, with unresolved D. The source material was PBMCs. This clonotype was sampled from a male donor in good health and CMV-seronegative. CDR3 sequence: CASSFPSRGDTGELFF. The DNA of the CDR3 is TGTGCCAGCAGCTTCCCCTCGCGCGGAGACACCGGGGAGCTGTTTTTT. The full variable domain, completed using reference TRBV11-2 and TRBJ2-2, is EAGVAQSPRYKIIEKRQSVAFWCNPISGHATLYWYQQILGQGPKLLIQFQNNGVVDDSQLPKDRFSAERLKGVDSTLKIQPAKLEDSAVYLCASSFPSRGDTGELFFGEGSRLTVL.